Below, 24 T cell receptor beta chains from the same sample are listed, as sequenced in a study of cytomegalovirus exposure and HLA in healthy donors. The PCR had 60 Vbeta and 13 Jbeta primers. Here immunoSEQ multiplex PCR was the method, and the copy in TCRdb shows in-frame clones only, minus some. The table counts 110,000 to 150,000 clones; 0.8% to 1% lies in the top ten. Sequenced input: PBMCs. These receptors all stem from a male donor in good health and CMV-seronegative.

The chain is built from TRBV30 and TRBJ1-2; 7 positions agree with TRBD1. J gave up 7 bases and V 5 bases, and 10 bases lay outside the gene matches. CDR3 length: 13 residues. The V gene's germline CDR1 is GTSNPN and CDR2 SVGIG (reference sequence). This CDR3 reads CAWSKQGKFGYTF. The DNA of the CDR3 is TGTGCCTGGTCCAAACAGGGGAAATTTGGCTACACCTTC. Full variable domain (missing parts from reference TRBV30 and TRBJ1-2): SQTIHQWPATLVQPVGSPLSLECTVEGTSNPNLYWYRQAAGRGLQLLFYSVGIGQISSEVPQNLSASRPQDRQFILSSKKLLLSDSGFYLCAWSKQGKFGYTFGSGTRLTVV.

The chain is built from TRBV30 and TRBJ2-7, with D possibly being TRBD2 (7 bases). V lost 1 base to trimming and J lost 2 bases, with 15 bases between them. Germline V lookup: CDR1 GTSNPN, CDR2 SVGIG (reference sequence). This CDR3 contains 15 residues. The CDR3, as DNA: TGTGCCTGGAGTGGGGGGGAGGGGGTCGCCTACGAGCAGTACTTC. It yields the protein CAWSGGEGVAYEQYF.

The chain is built from TRBV7-9 and TRBJ2-4, with a possible D match to TRBD1 (5 bases). V was pared by 8 bases and J by 7 bases, with 24 bases between. The germline CDR1 and CDR2 sequences are SEHNR and FQNEAQ (reference sequence). This CDR3 is built from 16 residues. CDR3 residues: CASQGNSTILGNIQYF. The CDR3 coding sequence is TGTGCCAGCCAGGGAAACAGTACAATCTTGGGGAACATTCAGTACTTC.

The V and J genes are TRBV5-1 and TRBJ2-4; 7 nucleotides agree with TRBD1. CDR3 size: 17 residues. The V gene end was trimmed by 0 bases and the J gene end by 5 bases; junction bases not matched to a gene: 11. Germline CDR1 SGHRS, CDR2 YFSETQ. The CDR3: CASSLVGRRGRENIQYF. The CDR3 nucleotides read TGCGCCAGCAGCTTGGTCGGGCGAAGGGGGCGCGAAAACATTCAGTACTTC.

CDR3 protein: CASSPGQMNTEAFF. DNA of the CDR3: TGTGCCAGCTCCCCAGGACAAATGAACACTGAAGCTTTCTTT. J is TRBJ1-1 and V is TRBV18; D perhaps matches TRBD1 (5 bases). CDR1 is KGHSH, CDR2 LQKENI, per germline. Trimming removed 6 bases at V and 0 bases at J, with 11 bases between. This CDR3 contains 14 residues.

The rearrangement uses TRBV28 and TRBJ1-5, with TRBD1 matching 8 bases. J was trimmed by 0 bases and V by 2 bases; bases with no gene match: 3. Germline V lookup: CDR1 MDHEN, CDR2 SYDVKM. The CDR3 totals 16 residues. The CDR3 DNA sequence: TGTGCCAGCAGTTTAGGACAGGGCTATAGCAATCAGCCCCAGCATTTT. Amino acid sequence: CASSLGQGYSNQPQHF.

In DNA, the CDR3 is TGTGCCAGCAGCCTCTCCTTGGGACTAGCGGGGGGGCCGGACACCGGGGAGCTGTTTTTT. This codes for CASSLSLGLAGGPDTGELFF. This chain uses TRBV9 with TRBJ2-2; 16 positions match TRBD2. CDR1 SGDLS and CDR2 YYNGEE come from the germline V gene. The length of the CDR3 is 20 residues. The junction had 12 bases not matched to a gene; V was cut back by 4 bases and J by 3 bases.

The chain's CDR3 is CASSKRGMNTEAFF. The CDR3 DNA is TGTGCCAGTAGTAAACGGGGGATGAACACTGAAGCTTTCTTT. V is TRBV19 and J is TRBJ1-1; D perhaps matches TRBD1 (5 bases). Trimming cost V 4 bases and J 0 bases, with 9 bases left between them. Germline values: CDR1 LNHDA, CDR2 SQIVND (reference sequence). The CDR3 runs 14 residues.

The rearrangement links TRBV4-2 to TRBJ2-7; tentative D call: TRBD1 (6 bases). The CDR3 has 12 amino acids. With 0 bases removed from V and 6 bases from J, the gap between germline ends came to 6 bases. Germline CDR1 reads LGHNA; CDR2 reads YNFKEQ. The CDR3 coding sequence is TGTGCCAGCAGCCAAGAAGGGGGCGAGCAGTACTTC. It codes for CASSQEGGEQYF.

V is TRBV30 and J is TRBJ2-4; 9 bases fit TRBD1. The V gene end was trimmed by 1 base and the J gene end by 6 bases; junction bases not matched to a gene: 7. CDR3 size: 15 residues. Germline V CDR1 and CDR2: GTSNPN, SVGIG (reference sequence). In DNA, the CDR3 is TGTGCCTGGAGTGAAAGGGACAGGGACCGAAACATTCAGTACTTC. Translating it yields CAWSERDRDRNIQYF. The variable domain in full, completed from reference TRBV30 and TRBJ2-4, reads SQTIHQWPATLVQPVGSPLSLECTVEGTSNPNLYWYRQAAGRGLQLLFYSVGIGQISSEVPQNLSASRPQDRQFILSSKKLLLSDSGFYLCAWSERDRDRNIQYFGAGTRLSVL.

The J gene is TRBJ2-7, the V gene TRBV5-1, with a tentative D call TRBD2 (6 bases). The germline gives CDR1 SGHRS, CDR2 YFSETQ. The CDR3 loop spans 15 amino acids. V lost 3 bases and J 1 base, leaving 14 bases between the germline ends. Here the CDR3 DNA reads TGCGCCAGCAGCTCCAGGCGGGACCAATCCTACGAGCAGTACTTC. Translation: CASSSRRDQSYEQYF.

CDR3 region: CASSFSIQETQYF. As DNA, the CDR3 is TGTGCCAGCAGCTTTTCAATCCAAGAGACCCAGTACTTC. V usage is TRBV7-9 and J usage is TRBJ2-5; unclear D gene. V lost 3 bases and J lost 1, with 6 bases in between. CDR1 and CDR2 (germline): SEHNR, FQNEAQ (reference sequence). This CDR3 has 13 residues.

The J gene is TRBJ2-1, the V gene TRBV7-9; D might be TRBD2 (7 bases). This CDR3 is 16 amino acids long. Per the germline V gene, CDR1 is SEHNR and CDR2 is FQNEAQ (reference sequence). V was cut by 4 bases and J by 6 bases, with 19 bases left in between. In nucleotides, the CDR3 is TGTGCCAGCAGCTCCCCCGGCGGACTAGGGGGCAATGAGCAGTTCTTC. Its protein product is CASSSPGGLGGNEQFF.

The CDR3 sequence is CASSLVADPTDTQYF. Here the CDR3 DNA reads TGCGCCAGCAGCTTGGTAGCGGACCCCACAGATACGCAGTATTTT. V gene TRBV5-1 combines with J gene TRBJ2-3, with a tentative D call TRBD2 (6 bases). The length of the CDR3 is 15 residues. V was pared by 0 bases and J by 2 bases, with 10 bases between. Germline V lookup: CDR1 SGHRS, CDR2 YFSETQ. Full variable domain (rest looked up from reference TRBV5-1 and TRBJ2-3): KAGVTQTPRYLIKTRGQQVTLSCSPISGHRSVSWYQQTPGQGLQFLFEYFSETQRNKGNFPGRFSGRQFSNSRSEMNVSTLELGDSALYLCASSLVADPTDTQYFGPGTRLTVL.

The gene calls are TRBV5-1 and TRBJ2-5; 8 positions agree with TRBD2. Germline V gives CDR1 SGHRS, CDR2 YFSETQ. The CDR3 has 15 residues. Losses at the gene ends were 0 bases for V and 2 bases for J; bases not matched to a gene: 3. CDR3 DNA sequence: TGCGCCAGCAGCTTGGATCCGGGGGGGCAAGAGACCCAGTACTTC. It yields the protein CASSLDPGGQETQYF.

This chain joins TRBV7-6 and TRBJ2-7, with D possibly being TRBD2 (6 bases). V was pared by 5 bases and J by 6 bases, with 14 bases between. In germline, CDR1 is SGHVS, CDR2 FNYEAQ. The CDR3 sequence is 13 residues long. The chain's CDR3 is CASSPGVAAEQYF. DNA of the CDR3: TGTGCCAGCAGCCCGGGGGTGGCTGCCGAGCAGTACTTC.

The chain recombines TRBV6-5 with TRBJ1-1; D not certain. The germline V gene has CDR1 MNHEY and CDR2 SVGAGI. Trimming took off 7 bases at V and 0 bases at J, with 6 bases between the two ends. CDR3 length equals 12 residues. The CDR3 here is CASTNLNTEAFF. The CDR3 DNA reads as TGTGCCAGCACCAACTTGAACACTGAAGCTTTCTTT.

This chain links TRBV5-4 with TRBJ1-2; TRBD1 aligns across 8 bases. With V trimmed by 4 bases and J by 3 bases, 11 bases remained unmatched. Germline CDR1 and CDR2: SGHNT and YYREEE (reference sequence). The CDR3 sequence is 16 residues long. Here the CDR3 reads CASSPRPGTGDYGYTF. The CDR3 DNA is TGTGCCAGCAGCCCCCGACCCGGGACAGGCGACTATGGCTACACCTTC.

The V gene is TRBV13, the J gene TRBJ2-7; no firm D call. The CDR3 totals 11 residues. CDR1 PRHDT and CDR2 FYEKMQ come from the germline V gene (reference sequence). V lost 4 bases and J lost 5, with 6 bases in between. This CDR3 reads CASSWSDEQYF. The CDR3 DNA is TGTGCCAGCAGCTGGAGTGACGAGCAGTACTTC.

V usage is TRBV15 and J usage is TRBJ2-3, with D uncertain. CDR3 size: 15 residues. The V end lost 3 bases, the J end lost 0 bases, and 10 bases lay between the germline ends. Per germline, CDR1 LNHNV and CDR2 YYDKDF (reference sequence). The CDR3 DNA sequence: TGTGCCACCAGCAGTCGAGAGCATAGCACAGATACGCAGTATTTT. Translating gives CATSSREHSTDTQYF. The complete variable domain, with remaining parts taken from reference TRBV15 and TRBJ2-3, reads DAMVIQNPRYQVTQFGKPVTLSCSQTLNHNVMYWYQQKSSQAPKLLFHYYDKDFNNEADTPDNFQSRRPNTSFCFLDIRSPGLGDTAMYLCATSSREHSTDTQYFGPGTRLTVL.

V is TRBV4-3 and J is TRBJ1-2; 9 bases are shared with TRBD1. V shed 1 base, J shed 7 bases, and the junction held 7 bases outside the gene matches. CDR1 is LGHNA, CDR2 YSLEER, per germline. This CDR3 region has 15 residues. The DNA for the CDR3 is TGCGCCAGCAGCCAAGTTTCCGGGACAGGGACTGGCTACACCTTC. It specifies CASSQVSGTGTGYTF.

The gene calls are TRBV7-9 and TRBJ1-2; 7 bases agree with TRBD1. From germline, CDR1 is SEHNR and CDR2 FQNEAQ (reference sequence). The CDR3 runs to 15 residues. V shed 7 bases, J shed 4 bases, and the junction held 12 bases outside the gene matches. The CDR3 nucleotides read TGTGCCAGCACCAAAACAGGGGACCGACGCTATGGCTACACCTTC. Residues: CASTKTGDRRYGYTF.

CDR3 amino acids: CASSSEQGAYEYEQYF. The CDR3 DNA is TGTGCCAGCAGCTCAGAACAGGGGGCTTATGAATACGAGCAGTACTTC. The chain couples TRBV5-4 to TRBJ2-7, with 9 bases lining up with TRBD1. The CDR3 loop spans 16 amino acids. V shed 3 bases, J shed 4 bases, and the junction held 11 bases outside the gene matches. Germline V gene sequence: CDR1 SGHNT, CDR2 YYREEE (reference sequence).

The chain combines TRBV20-1 with TRBJ2-7; a possible D gene is TRBD1 (5 bases). Looked up from germline, CDR1 is DFQATT and CDR2 is SNEGSKA (reference sequence). V shed 3 bases and J shed 6 bases, with 6 bases lying between them. CDR3 length equals 10 residues. CDR3 in DNA: TGCAGTGCTAGGGGGCTCGAGCAGTACTTC. Its protein is CSARGLEQYF.